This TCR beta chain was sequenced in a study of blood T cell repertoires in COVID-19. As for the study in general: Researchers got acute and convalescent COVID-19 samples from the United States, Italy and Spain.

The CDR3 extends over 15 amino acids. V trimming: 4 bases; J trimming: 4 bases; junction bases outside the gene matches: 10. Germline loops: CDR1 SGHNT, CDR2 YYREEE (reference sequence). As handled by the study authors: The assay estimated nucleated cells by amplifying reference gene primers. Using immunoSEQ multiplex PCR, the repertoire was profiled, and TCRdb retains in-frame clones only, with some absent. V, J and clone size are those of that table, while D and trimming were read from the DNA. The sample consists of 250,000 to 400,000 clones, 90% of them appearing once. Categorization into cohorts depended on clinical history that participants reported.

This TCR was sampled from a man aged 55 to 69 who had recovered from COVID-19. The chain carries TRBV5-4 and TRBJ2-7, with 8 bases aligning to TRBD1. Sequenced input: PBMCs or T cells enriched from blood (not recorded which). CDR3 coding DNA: TGTGCCAGCAGCCCCCTGACAGGGGAGGAGTACGAGCAGTACTTC. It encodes CASSPLTGEEYEQYF. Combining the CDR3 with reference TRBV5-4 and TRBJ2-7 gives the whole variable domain ETGVTQSPTHLIKTRGQQVTLRCSSQSGHNTVSWYQQALGQGPQFIFQYYREEENGRGNFPPRFSGLQFPNYSSELNVNALELDDSALYLCASSPLTGEEYEQYFGPGTRLTVT.